The rows below give T cell receptor beta chains drawn from one sample of a study of T cells in Graves' hyperthyroidism and ophthalmopathy. MiXCR, run by TCRdb on the multiplex PCR reads, gives a single entry per CDR3 protein. The profile shows hundreds of thousands of distinct CDR3 sequences, roughly 14% of them singletons. Sample: blood. These receptor sequences come from a man in his late teens or twenties with Graves' ophthalmopathy. The CDR3 runs from the conserved cysteine through the conserved F or W. A D gene is named only where the DNA matches it firmly. Clone size is not always given. Where it is, it says once, few, many or a class for expanded clones.

J | length | V | D | size | DNA | CDR3
TRBJ1-3 | 17 | TRBV6-1 | NA | few | TGTGCCAGCAGCCGCTCGTCTTCGGGGGACTCTGGAAACACCATATATTTT | CASSRSSSGDSGNTIYF
TRBJ1-5 | 15 | TRBV18 | NA | few | TGTGCCAGCTCCCGGAGAGAGGGTAGCAATCAGCCCCAGCATTTT | CASSRREGSNQPQHF
TRBJ2-5 | 14 | TRBV5-1 | NA | many | TGCGCCAGCAGCTTGGCCCAGTACCAAGAGACCCAGTACTTC | CASSLAQYQETQYF
TRBJ2-7 | 15 | TRBV6-1 | TRBD1 | many | TGTGCCAGCAGTGCTGCATCGGTCTGGGACAGCTGTATCCACTTC | CASSAASVWDSCIHF
TRBJ2-3 | 17 | TRBV4-1 | NA | many | TGCGCCAGCAGTGTGGGGGGACTCACAAGGAGCACAGATACGCAGTATTTT | CASSVGGLTRSTDTQYF
TRBJ2-6 | 16 | TRBV27 | NA | few | TGTGCCAGCAGTCGACGAGCCAACCCTGGGGCCAACGTCCTGACTTTC | CASSRRANPGANVLTF
TRBJ2-7 | 15 | TRBV7-6 | NA | NA | TGTGCCAGCAGCTTAGTCGGGGAGGCCTCCTACGAGCAGTACTTC | CASSLVGEASYEQYF
TRBJ2-7 | 14 | TRBV20-1 | NA | many | TGCAGTGCTCCCATCCAGCGGAGCTCCTACGAGCAGTACTTC | CSAPIQRSSYEQYF
TRBJ1-5 | 13 | TRBV6-2/TRBV6-3 | NA | once | TGTGCCAGCAGTTACGGGGCTAGGCAGCCCCAGCATTTT | CASSYGARQPQHF
TRBJ1-3 | 15 | TRBV24-1 | NA | few | TGTGCCACCAGTTCTCTTGGACCAGCGGGAAACACCATATATTTT | CATSSLGPAGNTIYF
TRBJ1-2 | 15 | TRBV6-5 | TRBD1 | few | TGTGCCAGCAGTTACCAGAGACAGGGGGCGTGGGGCTACACCTTC | CASSYQRQGAWGYTF
TRBJ1-6 | 13 | TRBV4-1 | NA | many | TGCGCCAGCAGCCAAGATGCCAATTCACCCCTCCACTTT | CASSQDANSPLHF
TRBJ2-7 | 14 | TRBV11-1 | NA | many | TGTGCCAGCAGCTTTAGCAGGGTTACCTACGAGCAGTACTTC | CASSFSRVTYEQYF
TRBJ2-3 | 14 | TRBV7-6 | NA | NA | TGTGCCAGCAGCCGGGAGAGCCGGCCAGATACGCAGTATTTT | CASSRESRPDTQYF
TRBJ1-1 | 17 | TRBV14 | NA | many | TGTGCCAGCAGCCAAGATGTGGCAGGCCTTCTGAACACTGAAGCTTTCTTT | CASSQDVAGLLNTEAFF
TRBJ2-7 | 15 | TRBV6-5 | TRBD1 | many | TGTGCCAGCAGTTACTGGGACAGGGGCTCCTACGAGCAGTACTTC | CASSYWDRGSYEQYF
TRBJ2-1 | 14 | TRBV27 | TRBD2 | NA | TGTGCCAGCAGTTTTAGCGGGAGAGGGAATGAGCAGTTCTTC | CASSFSGRGNEQFF
TRBJ2-3 | 14 | TRBV6-4 | NA | many | TGTGCCAGCAGTGCCGAAGGGATCACAGATACGCAGTATTTT | CASSAEGITDTQYF
TRBJ1-2 | 13 | TRBV15 | NA | many | TGTGCCACCAGCAAAACAGGGCCGTATGGCTACACCTTC | CATSKTGPYGYTF
TRBJ2-3 | 14 | TRBV20-1 | TRBD1 | many | TGCAGTGCTCCCGGGACAGGGAACACAGATACGCAGTATTTT | CSAPGTGNTDTQYF
TRBJ1-2 | 16 | TRBV3-1 | TRBD1 | many | TGTGCCAGCAGCCAAGCCAGGGGGCTTACGAACTATGGCTACACCTTC | CASSQARGLTNYGYTF
TRBJ2-1 | 13 | TRBV27 | NA | many | TGTGCCAGCATGGAGGGGCCCTACAATGAGCAGTTCTTC | CASMEGPYNEQFF
TRBJ2-5 | 12 | TRBV27 | NA | few | TGTGCCAGCAGTTTCCCGAGTCAGCCCGTGTACTTC | CASSFPSQPVYF
TRBJ2-2 | 18 | TRBV7-8 | TRBD2 | many | TGTGCCAGCAGCTTAATTGAGGCTAGCGGGAGAGTTACCGGGGAGCTGTTTTTT | CASSLIEASGRVTGELFF
TRBJ2-5 | 15 | TRBV7-9 | NA | many | TGTGCCAGCAGCTTAGCCCCGCAGTACCAAGAGACCCAGTACTTC | CASSLAPQYQETQYF
TRBJ1-1 | 13 | TRBV19 | NA | many | TGTGCCAGTATCGGGAAAGGGTCCACTGAAGCTTTCTTT | CASIGKGSTEAFF
TRBJ1-2 | 12 | TRBV18 | NA | NA | TGTGCCAGCTCCCCCGGAGGTGCGGGCTACACCTTC | CASSPGGAGYTF
TRBJ1-2 | 13 | TRBV20-1 | NA | NA | TGCAGTGCTAGAGTGGTATCTGAGTATGGCTACACCTTC | CSARVVSEYGYTF
TRBJ2-3 | 15 | TRBV12-3/TRBV12-4 | NA | many | TGTGCCAGCAGTTTCCAGGGGATGGTAACAGATACGCAGTATTTT | CASSFQGMVTDTQYF